What follows is one T cell receptor (beta chain) and its context. This sample is part of a study of neoadjuvant nivolumab and ipilimumab in lung cancer. There are 14 residues in the CDR3. V dropped 2 bases and J dropped 4 bases, with 14 bases sitting between them. CDR1 is GTSNPN and CDR2 is SVGIG in the germline V gene (reference sequence). Assay used: immunoSEQ multiplex PCR; TCRdb lists only in-frame clones, some missing. The repertoire consists of about 26,000 clones, with 80% to 85% occurring once and the leading ten covering about 9.4%. The sequencing used tumor tissue, collected after neoadjuvant nivolumab, alone or with ipilimumab, at or shortly before surgery. This receptor was obtained from an adult with non-small cell lung cancer. The V and J genes are TRBV30 and TRBJ1-1, with unresolved D. CDR3 in amino acids: CAWSLSMISTEAFF. CDR3 in DNA: TGTGCCTGGAGTCTCAGCATGATTAGCACTGAAGCTTTCTTT.